These T cell receptor beta chains were read from a single sample in a study of OX40 agonist ivuxolimab in advanced cancers. Here immunoSEQ multiplex PCR was the method, and the copy in TCRdb shows in-frame clones only, minus some. The sample contains 50,000 or so clones, roughly 89% of which appear only once. The sample in question was CD4+ or CD8+ T cells sorted from blood, obtained in a trial of the OX40 agonist ivuxolimab. These receptors came from an adult with an advanced solid tumor such as melanoma, head and neck, liver or kidney cancer. Each CDR3 is given with its conserved first and last residue. A D gene is named only where the DNA matches it firmly. The size field is filled for only some rows; it gives once, few, many or a size class.

j_call v_call d_call clone_size cdr3_nt cdr3_aa
TRBJ2-3 TRBV6-5 . . TGTGCCAGCAGTTACTCGATGGGGAGGCAGAGGGGTGCGCAGTATTTT CASSYSMGRQRGAQYF
TRBJ1-5 TRBV28 TRBD1 . TGTGCCAGCAGCTCCACAGGGGGCGGTTATCAGCCCCAGCATTTT CASSSTGGGYQPQHF
TRBJ2-1 TRBV5-1 . . TGCGCCAGCAGCTTGGCCGAGGGTAAGCAGTTCTTC CASSLAEGKQFF
TRBJ2-7 TRBV2 . . TGTGCCAGCGGGGGGAAGAATTACGAGCAGTACTTC CASGGKNYEQYF
TRBJ2-7 TRBV15 TRBD2 . TGTGCCACCAGCAGAGAGGGACTAGCGGGAGAATACGAGCAGTACTTC CATSREGLAGEYEQYF
TRBJ2-2 TRBV27 . once TGTGCCAGCAGTCCCTCCATTAGTGGCACCGGGGAGCTGTTTTTT CASSPSISGTGELFF
TRBJ2-1 TRBV7-6 TRBD2 few TGTGCCACCTCGGGGGGGGTGATAGACAATGAGCAGTTCTTC CATSGGVIDNEQFF
TRBJ2-7 TRBV6-5 . . TGTGCCAGCAGTTACTCGACCTACGAGCAGTACTTC CASSYSTYEQYF
TRBJ2-5 TRBV6-6 . . TGTGCCAGCAGCCAGTACCAAGAGACCCAGTACTTC CASSQYQETQYF
TRBJ2-1 TRBV7-6 TRBD1 . TGTGCCAGCAGCTTAGACTATAGGGGGCCGAATAGCGAGCAGTTCTTC CASSLDYRGPNSEQFF
TRBJ1-1 TRBV5-5 . . TGTGCCAGCAGCTTGGAGGGACCTAAGAACACTGAAGCTTTCTTT CASSLEGPKNTEAFF
TRBJ1-5 TRBV6-1 . . TGTGCCAGCAGTAAGCGGGGGAAGGGTCAGCCCCAGCATTTT CASSKRGKGQPQHF
TRBJ2-3 TRBV7-3 . once TGTGCCAGCAGCCCTTTCATGGGGACAGATACGCAGTATTTT CASSPFMGTDTQYF
TRBJ2-4 TRBV4-1 TRBD2 . TGCGCCAGCAGCCAAGACGCGGGAGAGTACATTCAGTACTTC CASSQDAGEYIQYF
TRBJ2-7 TRBV29-1 . . TGCAGCGTTGCGAGTGGCTACGAGCAGTACTTC CSVASGYEQYF
TRBJ2-1 TRBV6-5 . . TGTGCCAGCAGTTACTCCGGGGTGGGTGAGCAGTTCTTC CASSYSGVGEQFF
TRBJ2-1 TRBV9 . . TGTGCCAGCAGCTTCACAGATAACTCCTACAATGAGCAGTTCTTC CASSFTDNSYNEQFF
TRBJ2-3 TRBV5-1 . . TGCGCCAGCAGCTCGAGCGGGCCAAGCACAGATACGCAGTATTTT CASSSSGPSTDTQYF
TRBJ1-1 TRBV6-1 . . TGTGCCAGCAGGCGGGCGGGGGTTACTGAAGCTTTCTTT CASRRAGVTEAFF
TRBJ1-5 TRBV4-1 . . TGCGCCAGCAGCCTGGGGCCAGGGATCAATCAGCCCCAGCATTTT CASSLGPGINQPQHF
TRBJ2-7 TRBV4-1 . . TGCGCCAGCAGCCAACAAATGCTACAAGGGGGGGGCGCGGCCTACGAGCAGTACTTC CASSQQMLQGGGAAYEQYF
TRBJ1-1 TRBV11-2 . . TGTGCCAGCAGCTTAGAGTTGAAGGAAATGAACACTGAAGCTTTCTTT CASSLELKEMNTEAFF
TRBJ2-5 TRBV7-2 TRBD2 . TGTGCCAGCAGCTTAGCGGGAGGGGCGGGGGAGACCCAGTACTTC CASSLAGGAGETQYF
TRBJ2-1 TRBV2 . . TGTGCCAGCAGCTACCGGGACGGATACAATGAGCAGTTCTTC CASSYRDGYNEQFF
TRBJ1-1 TRBV2 TRBD1 few TGTGCCAGCAGAGGGACAGGAAACACTGAAGCTTTCTTT CASRGTGNTEAFF
TRBJ2-1 TRBV9 . . TGTGCCAGCAGCCCATACTTGGGCTACAATGAGCAGTTCTTC CASSPYLGYNEQFF
TRBJ1-5 TRBV28 . . TGTGCCAGCACCTCATGGCATAGCAATCAGCCCCAGCATTTT CASTSWHSNQPQHF
TRBJ2-5 TRBV7-9 . . TGTGCCAGCAGCTCGACTACACGTTTTCCCGCAGAGACCCAGTACTTC CASSSTTRFPAETQYF
TRBJ2-5 TRBV28 . once TGTGCCAGCAGTTCCAGCGGCCAAGAGACCCAGTACTTC CASSSSGQETQYF
TRBJ1-4 TRBV2 . . TGTGCCAGCAGTACCGACGGCTCAACTAATGAAAAACTGTTTTTT CASSTDGSTNEKLFF
TRBJ2-5 TRBV13 TRBD1 . TGTGCCAGCAGCTCCGGACAGGACCAAGAGACCCAGTACTTC CASSSGQDQETQYF
TRBJ1-2 TRBV2 . . TGTGCCAGCAGTGAGAGCAGGGTTGGCTACACCTTC CASSESRVGYTF
TRBJ2-7 TRBV28 . . TGTGCCAGCAGTCCCTCCGGGACGGCTTCCTACGAGCAGTACTTC CASSPSGTASYEQYF
TRBJ2-2 TRBV27 . . TGTGCCAGCAGTTTAATAGGCACCGGGGAGCTGTTTTTT CASSLIGTGELFF
TRBJ2-1 TRBV19 TRBD1 . TGTGCCAGTAGTATAATATTAGGGACAGACTCCTACAATGAGCTGTTCTTC CASSIILGTDSYNELFF
TRBJ1-6 TRBV5-6 TRBD1 . TGTGCCAGCAGCCCTGATCCGGGACAGGAGTCACCCCTCCACTTT CASSPDPGQESPLHF
TRBJ1-1 TRBV7-6 . . TGTGCCAGCAGCTTAGAGGTGAACACTGAAGCTTTCTTT CASSLEVNTEAFF
TRBJ1-5 TRBV27 TRBD1 . TGTGCCAGCAGTCGTGGGACAGGGCTCCCCTTAAATCAGCCCCAGCATTTT CASSRGTGLPLNQPQHF
TRBJ2-2 TRBV19 TRBD2 . TGTGCCAGTAGTATTTTGGGACTAGCATCCACCGGGGAGCTGTTTTTT CASSILGLASTGELFF
TRBJ1-4 TRBV28 TRBD1 . TGTGCCAGCAGTTTAAGGCCGACAGGGGTTTGGGAAAAACTGTTTTTT CASSLRPTGVWEKLFF
TRBJ1-2 TRBV4-1 . . TGCGCCAGCAGCCAAGTGGGGGGCGCCGACTATGGCTACACCTTC CASSQVGGADYGYTF
TRBJ2-1 TRBV6-1 . few TGTGCCAGCATAGGCCGTCTAATCTACAATGAGCAGTTCTTC CASIGRLIYNEQFF
TRBJ2-1 TRBV15 TRBD2 . TGTGCCACCAGCAGAGGTGATCGTCTAGCGGGGTTTAGCTCCTACAATGAGCAGTTCTTC CATSRGDRLAGFSSYNEQFF
TRBJ1-1 TRBV6-5 . . TGTGCCAGCCGGAGACAGAACACTGAAGCTTTCTTT CASRRQNTEAFF
TRBJ1-2 TRBV6-1 TRBD1 . TGTGCCAGCAGTACTGACAGGGGGCCCTATGGCTACACCTTC CASSTDRGPYGYTF
TRBJ2-7 TRBV6-5 . . TGTGCCAGCAGTTACGCGGCCGGTCTGTACTACGAGCAGTACTTC CASSYAAGLYYEQYF
TRBJ1-5 TRBV5-5 . . TGTGCCAGCAGCTTGGACAGGGTTAGCAATCAGCCCCAGCATTTT CASSLDRVSNQPQHF
TRBJ2-1 TRBV7-6 . . TGTGCCAGCAGCTTAGGGCTTAGCTCCTACAATGAGCAGTTCTTC CASSLGLSSYNEQFF
TRBJ2-7 TRBV5-4 . . TGTGCCAGCAGCTTAAGAGGGGCCTACGAGCAGTACTTC CASSLRGAYEQYF
TRBJ1-2 TRBV28 TRBD1 . TGTGCCAGCAGTTTATCCAGGGGGCTCGGTGGCTACACCTTC CASSLSRGLGGYTF
TRBJ2-7 TRBV11-2 . once TGTGCCAGCAGCTTAGGAGCAGGGGTAATCGGCGAGCAGTACTTC CASSLGAGVIGEQYF
TRBJ2-5 TRBV30 . . TGTGCCTGGAGTCTCGGACACTACCAAGAGACCCAGTACTTC CAWSLGHYQETQYF
TRBJ1-1 TRBV11-2 . . TGTGCCAGCAGCTTCCCGATACAGGGAGTTTCGAACACTGAAGCTTTCTTT CASSFPIQGVSNTEAFF
TRBJ1-1 TRBV27 . . TGTGCCAGCAGTTTATTTGGCGGGGGGACTGAAGCTTTCTTT CASSLFGGGTEAFF